Below are 14 T cell receptor beta chains sequenced from a single sample in a study of T cells after yellow fever vaccination. MiXCR was run by TCRdb on the 5' RACE reads, yielding one entry per CDR3 protein. The top ten hold roughly 19% of the sample, which has a few hundred thousand distinct CDR3 sequences, 18% seen once. This specimen consisted of PBMCs, obtained before the yellow fever booster vaccination. Receptor source: a man aged 18 to 35 who received the YFV17D yellow fever vaccine.

V gene TRBV4-3 combines with J gene TRBJ2-6; D may be TRBD1 (6 bases). Germline CDR1 and CDR2: LGHNA and YSLEER. Trimming cost V 5 bases and J 4 bases, with 15 bases left between them. The CDR3 has 16 residues. The CDR3 reads CASSRTVRQGANVLTF. The CDR3, as DNA: TGCGCCAGCAGCAGGACAGTTCGCCAGGGGGCCAACGTCCTGACTTTC.

This clonotype has just a few counts. The rearrangement joins TRBV4-1 to TRBJ2-7, with D possibly being TRBD1 or TRBD2 (5 bases each). Trimming took off 0 bases at V and 0 bases at J, with 12 bases between the two ends. The CDR3 consists of 16 residues. Germline V gene sequence: CDR1 MGHRA, CDR2 YSYEKL. The chain's CDR3 is CASSQDVGVLSYEQYF. The CDR3 DNA sequence: TGCGCCAGCAGCCAAGATGTGGGGGTCCTCTCCTACGAGCAGTACTTC.

This clonotype came up a few times. V usage is TRBV25-1 and J usage is TRBJ2-3; D is perhaps TRBD1 (5 bases). V was clipped by 4 bases and J by 8 bases, with 16 bases between them. The length of the CDR3 is 14 residues. The V gene's germline CDR1 is MGHDK and CDR2 SYGVNS. Here the CDR3 DNA reads TGTGCCAGCAGTGGTCGGACATCCCCTGGTACGCAGTATTTT. It is translated as CASSGRTSPGTQYF.

J is TRBJ2-5 and V is TRBV12-3 or TRBV12-4, with 7 bases aligning to TRBD1. The CDR3 runs to 14 residues. Trimming at V came to 4 bases and at J to 5 bases, leaving 7 bases not matched to a gene. For the CDR3, the DNA is TGTGCCAGCAGTTACAGGGGACCCTTGGAGACCCAGTACTTC. Translation gives CASSYRGPLETQYF.

The sample holds a few counts of this clonotype. The V gene is TRBV21-1, the J gene TRBJ1-5; TRBD1 was called by the table and not checked on the DNA. TRBV21-1 has pseudogene status. This CDR3 is built from 16 residues. Here the CDR3 reads CASSKAGGQPNQPQHF. Written as DNA, the CDR3 is TGTGCCAGCAGCAAAGCTGGTGGACAGCCCAATCAGCCCCAGCATTTT.

This chain joins TRBV3-1 and TRBJ1-2; 8 bases agree with TRBD1. CDR1 is LGHDT and CDR2 is YNNKEL in the germline V gene (reference sequence). V was pared by 5 bases and J by 2 bases, with 10 bases of the junction left unmatched. CDR3 length: 16 residues. The CDR3 nucleotides read TGTGCCAGCAGCACGACAGGGGCCGCAGCAAACTATGGCTACACCTTC. Protein product: CASSTTGAAANYGYTF.

This clonotype has a handful of counts. The chain carries TRBV5-1 and TRBJ2-4; D possibly uses TRBD1 or TRBD2 (5 bases each). CDR3 length: 15 amino acids. Germline V gene sequence: CDR1 SGHRS, CDR2 YFSETQ. Deletions cut 3 bases from V and 9 bases from J, with 19 bases between. DNA of the CDR3: TGCGCCAGCAGCTCCCCCGGGGAAGGGGTGGCCATTCAGTACTTC. This gives the protein CASSSPGEGVAIQYF. Full variable domain (missing parts from reference TRBV5-1 and TRBJ2-4): KAGVTQTPRYLIKTRGQQVTLSCSPISGHRSVSWYQQTPGQGLQFLFEYFSETQRNKGNFPGRFSGRQFSNSRSEMNVSTLELGDSALYLCASSSPGEGVAIQYFGAGTRLSVL.

This clonotype was detected many times. The V gene is TRBV12-3 or TRBV12-4, the J gene TRBJ2-3; the D is unclear. The CDR3 is made up of 13 amino acids. V lost 5 bases and J lost 4, with 10 bases in between. CDR3 amino acids: CASSVLLADTQYF. CDR3 DNA: TGTGCCAGCAGTGTCCTTCTCGCAGATACGCAGTATTTT.

V usage is TRBV9 and J usage is TRBJ1-6, with 10 bases that match TRBD1. The CDR3 is 14 residues long. Trimming cost V 2 bases and J 11 bases; bases outside gene matches: 4. Per the germline V gene, CDR1 is SGDLS and CDR2 is YYNGEE. DNA of the CDR3: TGTGCCAGCAGCGTCGGGACAGGGGAGCCACCCCTCCACTTT. Translating gives CASSVGTGEPPLHF.

The table lists this clonotype with a few counts. The rearrangement joins TRBV29-1 to TRBJ2-7, with D uncertain. With 4 bases removed from V and 2 bases from J, the gap between germline ends came to 9 bases. The V gene's germline CDR1 is SQVTM and CDR2 ANQGSEA. The length of the CDR3 is 12 residues. CDR3 amino acids: CSVVDGPYEQYF. In DNA, the CDR3 is TGCAGCGTTGTAGACGGACCCTACGAGCAGTACTTC.

This clonotype has a handful of counts. CDR3 DNA: TGTGCCAGCAGTTTAGGGGCCAAGGAGCAGTTCTTC. It encodes CASSLGAKEQFF. The chain is built from TRBV27 and TRBJ2-1, with D perhaps TRBD1 (5 bases). Germline CDR1 reads MNHEY; CDR2 reads SMNVEV (reference sequence). The length of the CDR3 is 12 residues. Trimming cost V 2 bases and J 10 bases, with 9 bases left between them.

This chain connects TRBV20-1 to TRBJ2-1; D call uncertain. The CDR3 runs to 14 residues. Germline values: CDR1 DFQATT, CDR2 SNEGSKA (reference sequence). Between the trimmed V and J ends, which lost 6 bases and 3 bases, there was a span of 15 bases. CDR3 in DNA: TGCAGTGCCCCGGCAACCACGATCTACAATGAGCAGTTCTTC. Translation gives CSAPATTIYNEQFF.

This clonotype was counted between two and nine times. The chain combines TRBV20-1 with TRBJ2-7, with D unclear. Germline assignment: CDR1 DFQATT and CDR2 SNEGSKA (reference sequence). The V gene lost 5 bases and the J gene lost 2 bases, with 13 bases spanning the gap. The CDR3 spans 13 residues. CDR3 region: CSAGSYSPYEQYF. The CDR3 bases are TGCAGTGCTGGAAGCTATTCCCCCTACGAGCAGTACTTC.

The chain employs TRBV3-1 and TRBJ2-1; the D gene could be TRBD1 or TRBD2 (5 bases each). V shed 4 bases and J shed 2 bases, with 12 bases lying between them. Germline CDR1 LGHDT, CDR2 YNNKEL (reference sequence). The CDR3 has 15 amino acids. The CDR3 nucleotides read TGTGCCAGCAGCCCCAGACTGGGACCCTACAATGAGCAGTTCTTC. It encodes CASSPRLGPYNEQFF.